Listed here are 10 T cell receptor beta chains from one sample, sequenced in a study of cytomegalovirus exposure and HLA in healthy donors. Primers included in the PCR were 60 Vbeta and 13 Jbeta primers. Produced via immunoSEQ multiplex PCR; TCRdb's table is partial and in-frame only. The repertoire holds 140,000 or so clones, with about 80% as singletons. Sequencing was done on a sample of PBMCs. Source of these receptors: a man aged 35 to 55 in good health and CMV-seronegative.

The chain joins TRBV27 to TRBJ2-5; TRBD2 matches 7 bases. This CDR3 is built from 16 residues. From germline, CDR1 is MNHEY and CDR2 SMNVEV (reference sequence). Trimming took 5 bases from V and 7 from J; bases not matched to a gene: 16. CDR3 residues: CASSQTSVGYIGTQYF. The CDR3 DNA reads TGTGCCAGCAGTCAAACTAGCGTCGGTTATATAGGGACCCAGTACTTC.

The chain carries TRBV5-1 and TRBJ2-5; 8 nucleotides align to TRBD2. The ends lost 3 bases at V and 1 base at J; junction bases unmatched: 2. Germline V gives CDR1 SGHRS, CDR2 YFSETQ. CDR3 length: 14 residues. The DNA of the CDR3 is TGCGCCAGCAGCTCCGCGGGGGGCCAAGAGACCCAGTACTTC. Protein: CASSSAGGQETQYF.

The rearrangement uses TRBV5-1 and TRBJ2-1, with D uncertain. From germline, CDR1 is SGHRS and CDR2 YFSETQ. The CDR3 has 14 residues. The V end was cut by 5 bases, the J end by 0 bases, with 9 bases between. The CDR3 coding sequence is TGCGCCAGCAGATTCCAGGCCTCCTACAATGAGCAGTTCTTC. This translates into CASRFQASYNEQFF.

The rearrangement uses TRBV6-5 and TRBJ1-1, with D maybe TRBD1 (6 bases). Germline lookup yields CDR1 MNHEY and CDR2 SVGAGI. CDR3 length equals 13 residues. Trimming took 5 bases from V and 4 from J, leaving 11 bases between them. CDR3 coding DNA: TGTGCCAGCAGTCGACGGGGGGCCACTGAAGCTTTCTTT. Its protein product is CASSRRGATEAFF.

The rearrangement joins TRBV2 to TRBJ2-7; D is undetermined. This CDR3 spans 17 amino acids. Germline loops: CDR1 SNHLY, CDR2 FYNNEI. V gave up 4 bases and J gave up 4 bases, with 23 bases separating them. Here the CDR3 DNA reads TGTGCCAGCAGTGGATCTCCAGGCTGGCCGGTTACATACGAGCAGTACTTC. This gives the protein CASSGSPGWPVTYEQYF.

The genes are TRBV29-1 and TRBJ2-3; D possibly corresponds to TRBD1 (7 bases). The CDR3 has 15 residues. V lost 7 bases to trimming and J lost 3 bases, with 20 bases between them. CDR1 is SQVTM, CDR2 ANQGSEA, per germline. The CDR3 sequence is CSADRPAGGTDTQYF. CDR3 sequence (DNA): TGCAGCGCCGACAGGCCGGCAGGGGGGACAGATACGCAGTATTTT.

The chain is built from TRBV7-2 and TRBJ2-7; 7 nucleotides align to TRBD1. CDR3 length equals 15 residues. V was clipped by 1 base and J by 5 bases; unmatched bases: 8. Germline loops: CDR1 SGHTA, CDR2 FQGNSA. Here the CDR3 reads CASSLEQGSLHEQYF. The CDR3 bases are TGTGCCAGCAGCTTAGAACAGGGGTCCCTCCACGAGCAGTACTTC.

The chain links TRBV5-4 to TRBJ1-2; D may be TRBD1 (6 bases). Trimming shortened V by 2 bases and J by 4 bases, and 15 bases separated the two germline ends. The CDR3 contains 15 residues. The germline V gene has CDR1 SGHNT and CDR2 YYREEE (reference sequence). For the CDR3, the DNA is TGTGCCAGCAGCTTCTCGGCAGGGGCAGCCTATGGCTACACCTTC. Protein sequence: CASSFSAGAAYGYTF. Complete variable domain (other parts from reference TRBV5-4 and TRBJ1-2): ETGVTQSPTHLIKTRGQQVTLRCSSQSGHNTVSWYQQALGQGPQFIFQYYREEENGRGNFPPRFSGLQFPNYSSELNVNALELDDSALYLCASSFSAGAAYGYTFGSGTRLTVV.

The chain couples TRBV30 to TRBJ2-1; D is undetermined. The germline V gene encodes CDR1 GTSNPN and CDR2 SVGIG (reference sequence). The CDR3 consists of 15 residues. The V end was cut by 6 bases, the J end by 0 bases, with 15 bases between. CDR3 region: CACSASGYSYNEQFF. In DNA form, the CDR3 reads TGTGCCTGTTCCGCCTCGGGTTACTCCTACAATGAGCAGTTCTTC.

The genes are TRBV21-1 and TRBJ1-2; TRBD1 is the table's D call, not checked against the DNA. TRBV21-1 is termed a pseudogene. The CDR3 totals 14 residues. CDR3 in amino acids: CASRQRSWGPGYTF. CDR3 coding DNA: TGTGCCAGCAGGCAAAGATCTTGGGGGCCCGGCTACACCTTC.